This TCR beta chain was sequenced for a study of radiation and T cells in renal cell carcinoma. Noted time point: baseline pretreatment blood. Treatment defined: 15 Gy SBRT to primary tumor, nephrectomy 4 weeks later. Clear cell pathology was present in this patient's renal cell carcinoma. Profiling relied on immunoSEQ multiplex PCR, and the TCRdb table lists in-frame clones only, not all of them. Found here are 150,000 or so clones, about 88% of them singletons; the top ten hold 4.1%. Germline V gives CDR1 LNHDA, CDR2 SQIVND (reference sequence). This CDR3 has 14 amino acids. V lost 8 bases, J lost 6 bases, and 9 bases stayed unmatched.

The material sequenced was blood, taken from a patient whose treatment included radiotherapy and nephrectomy. This chain links TRBV19 with TRBJ1-5, with 8 bases that match TRBD1. This clonotype originated in a woman in her 70s with renal cell carcinoma. CDR3 in DNA: TGTGCCAGTTTGGGTGGACAGGGTGGTCAGCCCCAGCATTTT. Encoded protein: CASLGGQGGQPQHF.